This is a list of T cell receptor beta chains from one sample in a study of cytomegalovirus exposure and HLA in healthy donors. The table came from immunoSEQ multiplex PCR; TCRdb's copy has only in-frame clones and leaves some out. This sample has approximately 100,000 clones, with 79% found just once. Material for sequencing was PBMCs. The receptor source for this set is a female donor in good health and CMV-seropositive. The CDR3 runs from the conserved cysteine through the conserved F or W. D genes are given only for firm matches. Size values are once, few and many counts, or a class for expanded clones, and some rows have none.

cdr3_nt: TGTGCCAGCAGGGGGGCTTCTGATGAAGCTTTCTTT; cdr3_aa: CASRGASDEAFF; j_call: TRBJ1-1; v_call: TRBV2; clone_size: -; d_call: -
cdr3_nt: TGTGCCAGCAGTGAAAGGGGGGGTTTGGACAATGAGCAGTTCTTC; cdr3_aa: CASSERGGLDNEQFF; j_call: TRBJ2-1; v_call: TRBV6-1; clone_size: few; d_call: -
cdr3_nt: TGCGCCAGCAGCCAAGCGGGACAGGGGGCGCGCGGCTACACCTTC; cdr3_aa: CASSQAGQGARGYTF; j_call: TRBJ1-2; v_call: TRBV4-1; clone_size: -; d_call: TRBD1
cdr3_nt: TGTGCCAGCAGCCCCGATGGCGGGCGCTACGAGCAGTACTTC; cdr3_aa: CASSPDGGRYEQYF; j_call: TRBJ2-7; v_call: TRBV5-6; clone_size: -; d_call: -
cdr3_nt: TGTGCCAGCAGAACGGGAGGCTATGGCTACACCTTC; cdr3_aa: CASRTGGYGYTF; j_call: TRBJ1-2; v_call: TRBV6-1; clone_size: -; d_call: -
cdr3_nt: TGTGCCAGCTCACCGAGCGGCCCTAGTGGTACGCAGTATTTT; cdr3_aa: CASSPSGPSGTQYF; j_call: TRBJ2-3; v_call: TRBV18; clone_size: -; d_call: -
cdr3_nt: TGTGCCAGCAGCTTAGAATTCGCGAAAATGAACACTGAAGCTTTCTTT; cdr3_aa: CASSLEFAKMNTEAFF; j_call: TRBJ1-1; v_call: TRBV7-2; clone_size: -; d_call: -
cdr3_nt: TGTGCCAGCAGCTTCCGGGTCGGAGATGAAAAACTGTTTTTT; cdr3_aa: CASSFRVGDEKLFF; j_call: TRBJ1-4; v_call: TRBV7-9; clone_size: few; d_call: -
cdr3_nt: TGTGCCTGGAGTGCTGAGCCGGATAATTCACCCCTCCACTTT; cdr3_aa: CAWSAEPDNSPLHF; j_call: TRBJ1-6; v_call: TRBV30; clone_size: -; d_call: -
cdr3_nt: TGTTCCAGCAGCTTAGACAGGGTGGAGGGCTACACCTTC; cdr3_aa: CSSSLDRVEGYTF; j_call: TRBJ1-2; v_call: TRBV7-9; clone_size: -; d_call: TRBD1
cdr3_nt: TGTGCCAGCAGATGGGGGCGGGGGGGTTTCGGCAATGAGCAGTTCTTC; cdr3_aa: CASRWGRGGFGNEQFF; j_call: TRBJ2-1; v_call: TRBV2; clone_size: few; d_call: TRBD2
cdr3_nt: TGTGCCAGCAGTGTCCTTGGAGACAGGGGGCACAATGAGCAGTTCTTC; cdr3_aa: CASSVLGDRGHNEQFF; j_call: TRBJ2-1; v_call: TRBV25-1; clone_size: -; d_call: TRBD1
cdr3_nt: TGTGCCAGCAGCCCGGGACAGGGGGCTTCCACTGAAGCTTTCTTT; cdr3_aa: CASSPGQGASTEAFF; j_call: TRBJ1-1; v_call: TRBV5-8; clone_size: -; d_call: TRBD1
cdr3_nt: TGCGCCAGCAGCCAACAACAGGGCCCAGATACGCAGTATTTT; cdr3_aa: CASSQQQGPDTQYF; j_call: TRBJ2-3; v_call: TRBV4-1; clone_size: -; d_call: -
cdr3_nt: TGTGCCAGCATCCCTGGGTGGGGGCTGAACACTGAAGCTTTCTTT; cdr3_aa: CASIPGWGLNTEAFF; j_call: TRBJ1-1; v_call: TRBV6-6; clone_size: -; d_call: -